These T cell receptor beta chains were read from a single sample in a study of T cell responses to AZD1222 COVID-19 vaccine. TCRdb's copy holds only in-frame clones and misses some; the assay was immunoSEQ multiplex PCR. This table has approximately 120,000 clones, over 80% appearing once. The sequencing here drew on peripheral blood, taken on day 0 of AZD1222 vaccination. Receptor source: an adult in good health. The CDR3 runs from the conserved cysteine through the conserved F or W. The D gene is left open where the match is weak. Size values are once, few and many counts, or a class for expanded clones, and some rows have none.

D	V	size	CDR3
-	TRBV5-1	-	CASSTTNSYEQYF
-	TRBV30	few	CAWTPGFSTDTQYF
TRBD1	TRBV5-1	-	CASSSSAGGTGELFF
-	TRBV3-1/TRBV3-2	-	CASSQDSGVNQPQHF
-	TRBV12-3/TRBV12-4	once	CASSLGWTTEAFF
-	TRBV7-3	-	CASSLSTAHDTGELFF
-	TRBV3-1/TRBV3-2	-	CASSQDWGSGLSYNEQFF
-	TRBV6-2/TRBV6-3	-	CASSYSRVANEQYF
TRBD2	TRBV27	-	CASRIRASGGYSYEQYF
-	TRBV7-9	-	CASSPGASNQPQHF
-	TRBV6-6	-	CASSDTSNSPLHF
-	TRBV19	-	CASSGDRAHYGYTF
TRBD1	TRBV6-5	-	CASSLGGRELHYGYTF
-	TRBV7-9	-	CASSLTNTEAFF
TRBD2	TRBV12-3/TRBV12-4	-	CASSLVRERTQYF
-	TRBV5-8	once	CASTPDSSYNEQFF
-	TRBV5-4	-	CASSLNRGELFF
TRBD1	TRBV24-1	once	CATSGETGTINTEAFF
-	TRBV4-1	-	CASSQDAYGYTF
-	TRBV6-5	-	CASSYSNTASYEQYF
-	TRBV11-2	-	CASSSQTSGYTGGYEQYF
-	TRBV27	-	CASSGPWGYTF
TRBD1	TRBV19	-	CASSLQGRETYGYTF
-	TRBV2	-	CASSVMSADGGYTF
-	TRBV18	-	CASSRKGPLDQPQHF
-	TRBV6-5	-	CASSYSTGGSGNTIYF
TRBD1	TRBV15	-	CATSTRQGAAGNTIYF
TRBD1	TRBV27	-	CASRGRTGGSYSNQPQHF
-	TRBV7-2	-	CASSLLQVWHEQFF
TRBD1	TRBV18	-	CASSETPGVLPGQGYGYTF
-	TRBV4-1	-	CASSPGGLQGFYEQYF
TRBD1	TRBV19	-	CASSIEGPTGSGNQPQHF
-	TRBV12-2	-	CASRSRLPRDEQFF
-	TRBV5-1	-	CASSLEGGGQPQHF
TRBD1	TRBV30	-	CAWSVKGALYEQYF
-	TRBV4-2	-	CASSQGSLGTTNEKLFF
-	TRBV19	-	CASRRQASNQPQHF
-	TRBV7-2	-	CASSYRPRDYEQYF
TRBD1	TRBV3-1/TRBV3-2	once	CASSQDTGGNYEQYF
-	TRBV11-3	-	CASSSTHGPPNTGELFF
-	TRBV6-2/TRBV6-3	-	CASSYPSMSGYNSPLHF
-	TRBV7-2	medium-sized	CASSFSGTALYGYTF
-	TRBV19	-	CASMVQGMNTEAFF
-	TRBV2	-	CASSGGHPGESPLHF
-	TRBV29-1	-	CSVEQTSGTDTQYF
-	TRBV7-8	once	CASSPDLGNTQYF
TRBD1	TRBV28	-	CASSLGTGLVAGYTF
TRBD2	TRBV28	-	CASSLPSGRSGTGELFF
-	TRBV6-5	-	CASTRTILTDTQYF